These T cell receptor beta chains were read from a single sample in a study of OX40 agonist ivuxolimab in advanced cancers. Produced via immunoSEQ multiplex PCR; TCRdb's table is partial and in-frame only. The data show 46,000 or so clones, with around 77% seen just once and 2% to 3% held by the top ten. Here the sequenced sample was CD4+ or CD8+ T cells sorted from blood, taken in a trial of the OX40 agonist ivuxolimab. The receptors stem from an adult with an advanced solid tumor such as melanoma, head and neck, liver or kidney cancer. CDR3s include the opening cysteine and the closing phenylalanine or tryptophan. D genes are given only for firm matches. Where a row states a size, it is once, few, many or the class of an expanded clone; other rows omit it.

V gene	J gene	D gene	clone size	CDR3 DNA	CDR3 protein
TRBV6-1	TRBJ2-7	TRBD2	-	TGTGCCAGCACCCTCCCGGGACTAGCGGCCGAGCAGTACTTC	CASTLPGLAAEQYF
TRBV18	TRBJ2-7	-	-	TGTGCCAGCTCACCAGGTCAGGTCTACGAGCAGTACTTC	CASSPGQVYEQYF
TRBV5-1	TRBJ2-1	TRBD2	few	TGCGCCAGCAGCTTGGCCGCCCTAGCGGGATCCCCGAGCTCCTACAATGAGCAGTTCTTC	CASSLAALAGSPSSYNEQFF
TRBV5-1	TRBJ2-7	-	-	TGCGCCAGCAGCTTGGGTACAGATACCTACGAGCAGTACTTC	CASSLGTDTYEQYF
TRBV5-4	TRBJ1-4	-	-	TGTGCCAGCAGCTTGGGAGGACAGAATGAAAAACTGTTTTTT	CASSLGGQNEKLFF
TRBV5-1	TRBJ1-3	-	-	TGCGCCAGCAGCCGGACCCTCTCGAGAGTCAACTCTGGAAACACCATATATTTT	CASSRTLSRVNSGNTIYF
TRBV6-1	TRBJ1-6	-	-	TGTGCCAGCATTAGGGCTACCTTTTCACCCCTCCACTTT	CASIRATFSPLHF
TRBV10-3	TRBJ2-3	TRBD2	few	TGTGCCACCTTGACTAGCGGGAGTGGTTGGGATACGCAGTATTTT	CATLTSGSGWDTQYF
TRBV19	TRBJ2-2	-	-	TGTGCCAGTAGAACCCAACAGGGAGCATACACCGGGGAGCTGTTTTTT	CASRTQQGAYTGELFF
TRBV7-3	TRBJ2-1	TRBD2	-	TGTGCCAGCAGCTTAGGTTGGGCAGACTCGGGGGGAGCTAACAATGAGCAGTTCTTC	CASSLGWADSGGANNEQFF
TRBV4-2	TRBJ2-5	TRBD2	-	TGTGCCAGCAGCCAAGATGAAGGGCGGGAGGGCCAAGAGACCCAGTACTTC	CASSQDEGREGQETQYF
TRBV28	TRBJ1-1	-	-	TGTGCCAGCAGTTTAAATCCAGCTGAAGCTTTCTTT	CASSLNPAEAFF
TRBV27	TRBJ2-5	TRBD2	-	TGTGCCAGCAGTTTACTAGCGGGAGAGACCCAGTACTTC	CASSLLAGETQYF
TRBV18	TRBJ1-3	TRBD1	-	TGTGCCAGCTCACTGGGACAGGGAAACACCATATATTTT	CASSLGQGNTIYF
TRBV28	TRBJ2-6	-	-	TGTGCCAGCAGTTCCTTCGGGGCCAACGTCCTGACTTTC	CASSSFGANVLTF
TRBV27	TRBJ2-7	-	-	TGTGCCAGCAGTTTAAACCCAGGGTACGAGCAGTACTTC	CASSLNPGYEQYF
TRBV6-1	TRBJ2-3	-	-	TGTGCCAGCAGTGATTTGGGGCACACAGATACGCAGTATTTT	CASSDLGHTDTQYF
TRBV2	TRBJ2-1	TRBD2	-	TGTGCCAGCAGTGAAGCTGGGGACTACCATAATGAGCAGTTCTTC	CASSEAGDYHNEQFF
TRBV7-2	TRBJ2-5	-	-	TGTGCCAGCAGCTTAAGCTACGGGAGTGAGACCCAGTACTTC	CASSLSYGSETQYF
TRBV5-1	TRBJ1-5	-	-	TGCGCGAGCACCCCGGACGGTGCTTCTCAGCCCCAGCATTTT	CASTPDGASQPQHF
TRBV7-3	TRBJ2-3	TRBD2	few	TGTGCCAGCAGCCCGGGGACTAGCGGGAGTGCAGATACGCAGTATTTT	CASSPGTSGSADTQYF
TRBV5-4	TRBJ1-3	-	-	TGTGCCAGCAGCTTGGACATCGGGACCGCTGGAAACACCATATATTTT	CASSLDIGTAGNTIYF
TRBV29-1	TRBJ1-1	-	-	TGCAGCGGATATCAGAACACTGAAGCTTTCTTT	CSGYQNTEAFF
TRBV6-1	TRBJ2-1	TRBD2	-	TGTGCCAGCAGTGCCTCCGGGACTAGCCACCAGTTCTTC	CASSASGTSHQFF
TRBV28	TRBJ1-5	TRBD1	few	TGTGCCAGCAGTTCTAACAGGGGTGAGTTGATTAGCAATCAGCCCCAGCATTTT	CASSSNRGELISNQPQHF